Below, 32 T cell receptor beta chains from the same sample are listed, as sequenced in a study of CD8 T cells in Susac syndrome. It was with random hexamers that 0.5 to 1 ug RNA was reverse transcribed. TCRdb re-analysed the immunoSEQ multiplex PCR reads in MiXCR, keeping a single row per CDR3 protein. The sample includes fewer than 350,000 distinct CDR3 sequences, about 90% seen only once; the top ten take 0.06% to 0.075%. Sample: CD4+ T cells from PBMCs. Source of these receptors: a human donor with multiple sclerosis.

The chain has TRBV20-1 and TRBJ2-3; no reliable D call. V lost 3 bases, J lost 0 bases, and 10 bases lay in between. The CDR3 is made up of 14 amino acids. Germline values: CDR1 DFQATT, CDR2 SNEGSKA (reference sequence). In nucleotides, the CDR3 is TGCAGTGCTAGGAGCGAATCTAGCACAGATACGCAGTATTTT. Translating gives CSARSESSTDTQYF.

V usage is TRBV5-6 and J usage is TRBJ1-2, with 7 bases aligning to TRBD1. The ends lost 5 bases at V and 4 bases at J; junction bases unmatched: 8. Per germline, CDR1 SGHDT and CDR2 YYEEEE. The CDR3 contains 14 residues. As DNA, the CDR3 is TGTGCCAGCAGGGGGGGACAGCTCTTCTATGGCTACACCTTC. Encoded protein: CASRGGQLFYGYTF.

This chain connects TRBV29-1 to TRBJ1-1; TRBD1 is a possible D gene (5 bases). Germline V gene sequence: CDR1 SQVTM, CDR2 ANQGSEA. CDR3 length: 12 amino acids. Trimming stripped 6 bases from V and 2 bases from J, with 10 bases between. CDR3 protein: CSVQVANTEAFF. The CDR3 coding sequence is TGCAGCGTACAGGTGGCTAACACTGAAGCTTTCTTT.

The chain recombines TRBV7-9 with TRBJ1-1, with a tentative D call TRBD1 (6 bases). The CDR3 is 16 residues long. CDR1 and CDR2 (germline): SEHNR, FQNEAQ (reference sequence). Trimming cost V 4 bases and J 7 bases, with 22 bases left between them. The CDR3 loop is CASSSHSLDRSREAFF. The CDR3 DNA follows: TGTGCCAGCAGCTCGCACTCCCTCGACAGGTCCCGTGAAGCTTTCTTT. Complete variable domain (other parts from reference TRBV7-9 and TRBJ1-1): DTGVSQNPRHKITKRGQNVTFRCDPISEHNRLYWYRQTLGQGPEFLTYFQNEAQLEKSRLLSDRFSAERPKGSFSTLEIQRTEQGDSAMYLCASSSHSLDRSREAFFGQGTRLTVV.

The V call is TRBV14, the J call TRBJ1-2; tentatively, D is TRBD1 (5 bases). This CDR3 has 13 residues. From germline, CDR1 is SGHDN and CDR2 FVKESK. With 3 bases removed from V and 3 bases from J, the gap between germline ends came to 8 bases. The CDR3 bases are TGTGCCAGCAGCCAGAGACAGCACTATGGCTACACCTTC. Translated: CASSQRQHYGYTF.

This clonotype was seen once. This chain uses TRBV10-3 with TRBJ2-7, with TRBD1 matching over 8 bases. The CDR3 extends over 14 amino acids. The V segment lost 3 bases and the J segment 3 bases; nucleotides outside the gene matches: 4. The germline CDR1 and CDR2 sequences are ENHRY and SYGVKD. The CDR3 region has the DNA TGTGCCATCAGTGAAAACAGGGGGAACTACGAGCAGTACTTC. Its protein is CAISENRGNYEQYF.

The gene calls are TRBV4-1 and TRBJ2-6, with D possibly matching TRBD1 (6 bases). The CDR3 totals 18 residues. Trimming cost V 4 bases and J 1 base, with 17 bases left between them. Germline CDR1 and CDR2: MGHRA and YSYEKL. The CDR3 DNA follows: TGCGCCAGCAGCCGTCTTACAGGGATTATGTCTGGGGCCAACGTCCTGACTTTC. This sequence encodes CASSRLTGIMSGANVLTF.

The chain combines TRBV12-3 or TRBV12-4 with TRBJ2-2; D is unresolved. The CDR3 spans 16 residues. With 1 base removed from V and 3 bases from J, the gap between germline ends came to 12 bases. CDR3 sequence: CASSLGASQYTGELFF. For the CDR3, the DNA is TGTGCCAGCAGTTTAGGCGCGAGCCAATACACCGGGGAGCTGTTTTTT.

V is TRBV10-3 and J is TRBJ2-1; D not certain. Trimming removed 4 bases at V and 7 bases at J, with 5 bases between. Germline V lookup: CDR1 ENHRY, CDR2 SYGVKD. This CDR3 contains 11 residues. CDR3 DNA: TGTGCCATCAGTGCGACTAATGAGCAGTTCTTC. Its protein product is CAISATNEQFF.

J is TRBJ2-3 and V is TRBV3-1; 7 bases map to TRBD2. J was trimmed by 2 bases and V by 1 base; bases with no gene match: 12. Germline CDR1 LGHDT, CDR2 YNNKEL (reference sequence). The CDR3 is 18 amino acids. The DNA for the CDR3 is TGTGCCAGCAGCCAAGCCCTCAATAGCGGGCGCATCACAGATACGCAGTATTTT. Amino acid sequence: CASSQALNSGRITDTQYF.

V usage is TRBV20-1 and J usage is TRBJ2-1; 8 positions match TRBD2. This CDR3 has 11 residues. The V and J ends lost 3 bases and 14 bases, in that order; junction bases with no gene match: 6. Per the germline V gene, CDR1 is DFQATT and CDR2 is SNEGSKA (reference sequence). DNA for the CDR3: TGCAGTGCTAGTCAAGCGGGACTAGAGTTCTTC. As protein: CSASQAGLEFF.

The rearrangement joins TRBV30 to TRBJ1-2, with 7 bases that match TRBD1. With 4 bases clipped from V and 8 bases from J, the junction kept 16 bases outside the gene matches. The germline V gene encodes CDR1 GTSNPN and CDR2 SVGIG (reference sequence). The CDR3 length is 15 residues. CDR3 in amino acids: CAWNRLGGQFGGYTF. DNA for the CDR3: TGTGCCTGGAACCGGCTGGGGGGACAGTTCGGCGGCTACACCTTC.

The V and J genes are TRBV20-1 and TRBJ2-5, with TRBD2 matching 10 bases. Germline CDR1 reads DFQATT; CDR2 reads SNEGSKA (reference sequence). The CDR3 length is 14 residues. Germline trimming cut 4 bases from V and 5 bases from J; bases unmatched to any gene: 7. CDR3 DNA sequence: TGCAGTGCTAAGCGGGGGGGCTGGTATGAGACCCAGTACTTC. This codes for CSAKRGGWYETQYF.

The chain couples TRBV6-1 to TRBJ1-3, with D perhaps TRBD1 (5 bases). Germline CDR1 is MNHNS and CDR2 is SASEGT. The CDR3 is 16 residues long. The germline V and J ends were trimmed by 6 bases and 3 bases, with 18 bases remaining between them. The CDR3 nucleotides are TGTGCCAGCAGACCGGGCTCAGGGTTTTATGGAAACACCATATATTTT. It is translated as CASRPGSGFYGNTIYF.

V gene TRBV6-2 or TRBV6-3 combines with J gene TRBJ2-1; D is perhaps TRBD2 (6 bases). This CDR3 has 18 residues. Germline V gene data show CDR1 as MNHEY and CDR2 as SVGEGT. Trimming left V 0 bases short and J 0 bases short, with 15 bases between. Here the CDR3 reads CASSYSMGAGSSYNEQFF. The CDR3 DNA reads as TGTGCCAGCAGTTACTCGATGGGTGCGGGGTCCTCCTACAATGAGCAGTTCTTC.

The rearrangement uses TRBV27 and TRBJ1-5; 9 bases match TRBD1. The V gene end was trimmed by 5 bases and the J gene end by 5 bases; junction bases not matched to a gene: 4. Per the germline V gene, CDR1 is MNHEY and CDR2 is SMNVEV (reference sequence). This CDR3 comprises 14 residues. The CDR3 region has the DNA TGTGCCAGCAGTGCGGACAGGGGTGATCAGCCCCAGCATTTT. Translation: CASSADRGDQPQHF.

This chain connects TRBV12-3 or TRBV12-4 to TRBJ2-3, with no clear D. V was clipped by 5 bases and J by 11 bases, with 20 bases between them. The CDR3 length is 14 residues. In DNA, the CDR3 is TGTGCCAGCAGTAGTGGTGGGTGGCTGAGTGAGCAGTATTTT. It specifies CASSSGGWLSEQYF.

A note on this clonotype: The junction does not match germline at one end; this may be a read error. The chain has TRBV7-7 and TRBJ2-5, with D maybe TRBD1 (5 bases). The CDR3 runs to 13 residues. Per the germline V gene, CDR1 is SSHAT and CDR2 is FNYEAQ (reference sequence). DNA of the CDR3: TGTGCTAGCAGCCTGACAGAAGAAGAGACCCAGTACTTC. It specifies CASSLTEEETQYF.

V gene TRBV18 combines with J gene TRBJ1-1, with D possibly being TRBD1 (5 bases). There are 13 residues in the CDR3. V gave up 2 bases and J gave up 3 bases, with 7 bases separating them. The V gene's germline CDR1 is KGHSH and CDR2 LQKENI. CDR3 nucleotides: TGTGCCAGCTCACCAGGGACTGACACTGAAGCTTTCTTT. It yields the protein CASSPGTDTEAFF.

There are a few counts of this clonotype. J is TRBJ2-7 and V is TRBV7-2, with D hard to call. Germline loops: CDR1 SGHTA, CDR2 FQGNSA. The CDR3 loop spans 14 amino acids. Trimming removed 5 bases at V and 0 bases at J, with 11 bases between. CDR3 sequence: CASSPYRSSYEQYF. The CDR3 region has the DNA TGTGCCAGCAGCCCTTACCGGAGCTCCTACGAGCAGTACTTC.

The table lists this clonotype with a count of one. The junction departs from the called germline gene at one end, perhaps through a read error. The chain's CDR3 is CASSYSGFSSENTIYF. CDR3 bases: TGTGCCAGCAGTTACTCGGGCTTTTCCTCTGAAAACACCATATATTTT. The chain combines TRBV6-2 or TRBV6-3 with TRBJ1-3, with D uncertain. The CDR3 consists of 16 residues. CDR1 MNHEY and CDR2 SVGEGT come from the germline V gene.

This clonotype was detected only once. The gene calls are TRBV2 and TRBJ1-5; TRBD1 might be the D (6 bases). Germline values: CDR1 SNHLY, CDR2 FYNNEI. The CDR3 contains 14 residues. Trimming removed 6 bases from V and 3 bases from J, with 12 bases in between. CDR3 protein: CASSGGQNNQPQHF. For the CDR3, the DNA is TGTGCCAGCAGCGGAGGACAGAACAATCAGCCCCAGCATTTT.

This chain uses TRBV4-3 with TRBJ2-1; 7 nucleotides line up with TRBD2. The V gene end was trimmed by 0 bases and the J gene end by 6 bases; junction bases not matched to a gene: 11. The CDR3 has 17 amino acids. Germline values: CDR1 LGHNA, CDR2 YSLEER. The CDR3 sequence is CASSQEFSGIVSNEQFF. Here the CDR3 DNA reads TGCGCCAGCAGCCAAGAGTTCAGCGGGATCGTCTCCAATGAGCAGTTCTTC.

The CDR3 DNA follows: TGTGCCTGGAGTCGGAGGACTAGCGGGACCACAGATACGCAGTATTTT. This encodes CAWSRRTSGTTDTQYF. The genes are TRBV30 and TRBJ2-3; TRBD2 agrees at 12 bases. Unmatched junction bases numbered 5, after V lost 2 bases and J lost 2 bases. This CDR3 spans 16 amino acids. Germline CDR1 GTSNPN, CDR2 SVGIG (reference sequence).

The rearrangement uses TRBV5-1 and TRBJ2-3, with D possibly being TRBD1 (8 bases). V was shortened by 4 bases and J by 4 bases, with 19 bases between the two germline ends. The CDR3 has 16 amino acids. Germline CDR1 SGHRS, CDR2 YFSETQ. The CDR3 bases are TGCGCCAGCAGCAGCACACCACAGGGGGGGGCAGATACGCAGTATTTT. As protein: CASSSTPQGGADTQYF. The full variable domain, completed using reference TRBV5-1 and TRBJ2-3, is KAGVTQTPRYLIKTRGQQVTLSCSPISGHRSVSWYQQTPGQGLQFLFEYFSETQRNKGNFPGRFSGRQFSNSRSEMNVSTLELGDSALYLCASSSTPQGGADTQYFGPGTRLTVL.

A single count supports this clonotype. This chain links TRBV25-1 with TRBJ1-2; D possibly corresponds to TRBD1 (6 bases). The CDR3 extends over 16 amino acids. Germline assignment: CDR1 MGHDK and CDR2 SYGVNS. Trimming removed 4 bases from V and 3 bases from J, with 18 bases in between. The DNA for the CDR3 is TGTGCCAGCAGTGGGCGCACGGACAGAAATTACTATGGCTACACCTTC. It encodes CASSGRTDRNYYGYTF.

The chain employs TRBV5-1 and TRBJ2-7; D possibly corresponds to TRBD2 (5 bases). V was pared by 4 bases and J by 5 bases, with 13 bases between. The CDR3 runs 13 residues. CDR1 is SGHRS and CDR2 is YFSETQ in the germline V gene. The CDR3, as DNA: TGCGCCAGCAGCCCTAGGACTGGGCACGAGCAGTACTTC. It is translated as CASSPRTGHEQYF.

The rearrangement links TRBV21-1 to TRBJ1-2; the DNA was not compared with TRBD1, the D call given in the table. TRBV21-1 is given as a pseudogene. The CDR3 loop spans 13 amino acids. The CDR3 loop reads CASGTGANYGYTF. In DNA, the CDR3 is TGTGCCAGCGGGACAGGTGCTAACTATGGCTACACCTTC.

The rearrangement uses TRBV20-1 and TRBJ1-1, with 8 bases that match TRBD1. This CDR3 is built from 13 residues. J lost 2 bases, V lost 5 bases, and 4 bases had no gene match. CDR1 and CDR2 (germline): DFQATT, SNEGSKA (reference sequence). CDR3 residues: CSAGDRSNTEAFF. The DNA for the CDR3 is TGCAGTGCTGGGGACAGGAGCAACACTGAAGCTTTCTTT.

The chain has TRBV5-1 and TRBJ1-1; no definite D call. The CDR3 sequence is 14 residues long. The V and J ends lost 0 bases and 2 bases respectively, with 8 bases between them. Germline assignment: CDR1 SGHRS and CDR2 YFSETQ. Here the CDR3 DNA reads TGCGCCAGCAGCTTGGAACCGGGTAACACTGAAGCTTTCTTT. Translating gives CASSLEPGNTEAFF. Together with reference TRBV5-1 and TRBJ1-1, the CDR3 gives the full variable domain: KAGVTQTPRYLIKTRGQQVTLSCSPISGHRSVSWYQQTPGQGLQFLFEYFSETQRNKGNFPGRFSGRQFSNSRSEMNVSTLELGDSALYLCASSLEPGNTEAFFGQGTRLTVV.

The V call is TRBV7-9, the J call TRBJ2-3; perhaps TRBD2 as D (5 bases). Trimming pared 2 bases from V and 2 bases from J, leaving 14 bases between. Looked up from germline, CDR1 is SEHNR and CDR2 is FQNEAQ (reference sequence). This CDR3 has 16 residues. The CDR3 sequence is CASSLRSSGYTDTQYF. The CDR3 DNA reads TGTGCCAGCAGCTTACGCTCGTCGGGGTACACAGATACGCAGTATTTT.

The chain links TRBV20-1 to TRBJ2-7; 8 bases align to TRBD1. J gave up 2 bases and V 6 bases, and 6 bases lay outside the gene matches. The CDR3 has 13 amino acids. Germline V gives CDR1 DFQATT, CDR2 SNEGSKA (reference sequence). This CDR3 reads CSAAGQGPYEQYF. For the CDR3, the DNA is TGCAGTGCCGCCGGACAGGGTCCCTACGAGCAGTACTTC.